This passage covers 4 T cell receptor beta chains from one sample sequenced in a study of CD8+CD57+ T cells in acquired aplastic anemia. CDR3 and TCR beta VDJ profiling relied on a genomic DNA template. TCRdb reanalysed the reads using MiXCR and keeps one entry per CDR3 protein. The sample shows about 470,000 distinct CDR3 sequences, about a third of them seen only once. Selection for sequencing was limited to patients who had shown CD8+CD57+ cell expansion by flow cytometry. The material sequenced was sorted CD4+, CD8+, or CD8+CD57+ T cells (not recorded which) from PBMCs. The receptors shown here come from a human donor with aplastic anemia.

The chain has TRBV20-1 and TRBJ1-5, with 9 bases aligning to TRBD1. The V gene end was trimmed by 4 bases and the J gene end by 6 bases; junction bases not matched to a gene: 7. Germline V gene lookup returns CDR1 DFQATT and CDR2 SNEGSKA (reference sequence). The CDR3 consists of 14 residues. CDR3 sequence: CSATHRGPSQPQHF. In nucleotides, the CDR3 is TGCAGTGCTACCCACAGGGGGCCGAGTCAGCCCCAGCATTTT.

This clonotype showed up many times. The chain couples TRBV2 to TRBJ1-5; the match to TRBD1 covers 8 bases. Germline CDR1 and CDR2: SNHLY and FYNNEI. Germline trimming cut 5 bases from V and 6 bases from J; bases unmatched to any gene: 9. The CDR3 loop spans 15 amino acids. Written as DNA, the CDR3 is TGTGCCAGCAGTATAAAGACAGGGGAAAGTCAGCCCCAGCATTTT. This gives the protein CASSIKTGESQPQHF.

At least ten counts were recorded for this clonotype. The rearrangement uses TRBV19 and TRBJ1-5; D gene uncertain. CDR3 length: 14 residues. The V and J ends lost 3 bases and 2 bases respectively, with 8 bases between them. Germline V gene lookup returns CDR1 LNHDA and CDR2 SQIVND (reference sequence). CDR3 region: CASSILRGNQPQHF. CDR3 nucleotide sequence: TGTGCCAGTAGTATTTTGAGAGGCAATCAGCCCCAGCATTTT.

The chain couples TRBV28 to TRBJ1-1; D not certain. CDR1 is MDHEN, CDR2 SYDVKM, per germline. The CDR3 is made up of 14 amino acids. V was shortened by 10 bases and J by 6 bases, with 21 bases between the two germline ends. The CDR3 region has the DNA TGTGCCACCGGAAAAATTGACACTGACCCTGAAGCTTTCTTT. Protein product: CATGKIDTDPEAFF. The full variable domain, in which reference TRBV28 and TRBJ1-1 provide the parts outside the CDR3, is DVKVTQSSRYLVKRTGEKVFLECVQDMDHENMFWYRQDPGLGLRLIYFSYDVKMKEKGDIPEGYSVSREKKERFSLILESASTNQTSMYLCATGKIDTDPEAFFGQGTRLTVV.